In its sample, the clone carrying this T cell receptor (beta chain) is medium-sized. Its cognate antigen is unknown. The data are from a study of metastatic and nonmetastatic thyroid tumors. Study as a whole: Across peripheral blood and tumor or nodule tissue samples taken from malignant and benign thyroid patients, the repertoires were compared with one another. Regarding the study as a whole: According to reports, the diversity of TCR beta was significantly higher in malignant thyroid tumors than in benign nodules, and this held in both blood and tumor samples.

All patients were treatment-naive before thyroid surgery. Study processing details: To classify distant metastasis in papillary thyroid cancer, a model was built from CDR3 differences across clinicopathological groups. TCRdb re-clonotyped the PCR reads via MiXCR. The authors' filters were not applied to this entry. The table records some 10,000 clones, approximately 24% of them present only once. J lost 6 bases, V lost 6 bases, and 10 bases had no gene match. The CDR3 loop spans 15 amino acids. Germline V gene sequence: CDR1 MNHNS, CDR2 SASEGT. The receptor was derived from a female donor with papillary thyroid cancer or a benign thyroid nodule (not recorded which). Some clones in this sample may be carry-over from other donors' samples. The chain combines TRBV6-1 with TRBJ2-1; TRBD2 matches at 8 bases. Input material: tumor tissue. The DNA for the CDR3 is TGTGCCAGCAGAGCCAACCGGGGGGGGAGCAATGAGCAGTTCTTC. This codes for CASRANRGGSNEQFF.